This is a list of T cell receptor beta chains from one sample in a study of blood T cell repertoires in COVID-19. Repertoires were generated with immunoSEQ multiplex PCR, while TCRdb's copy carries only in-frame clones and drops some. In the table there are around 150,000 clones, about 85% of which are singletons. The specimen was PBMCs or T cells enriched from blood (not recorded which). The receptors were gathered from a woman between 35 and 50 years old who had recovered from COVID-19. Each CDR3 is given with its conserved first and last residue. A D gene is named only where the DNA matches it firmly. Expanded clones get a size class; other rows say once, few or many, or leave the size out.

TRBJ2-7	TRBV19	TRBD1	-	TGTGCCAGTAGTCCCAGAAGGACAGGGGGCTATTCCTACGAGCAGTACTTC	CASSPRRTGGYSYEQYF
TRBJ1-2	TRBV20-1	TRBD1	-	TGCAGTGCTAGTACAGGGGGGTCAGTCGACTATGGCTACACCTTC	CSASTGGSVDYGYTF
TRBJ2-1	TRBV7-9	-	once	TGTGCCAGCAGCTTATCTCGTTGGGACAGGCGGGAGTTGAATGAGCAGTTCTTC	CASSLSRWDRRELNEQFF
TRBJ1-5	TRBV2	-	-	TGTGCCAGCATGAGTAGTACTGATAGCAATCAGCCCCAGCATTTT	CASMSSTDSNQPQHF
TRBJ2-1	TRBV9	-	-	TGTGCCAGCAGCGTGACCCCCTTCGGGGTCCAGAGTGAGCAGTTCTTC	CASSVTPFGVQSEQFF
TRBJ1-1	TRBV3-1/TRBV3-2	TRBD1	-	TGTGCCAGCAGCGCGAAGGGACAGGGGGTTCACACTGAAGCTTTCTTT	CASSAKGQGVHTEAFF
TRBJ2-3	TRBV5-1	TRBD2	-	TGCGCCAGCAGCTTGGTAACTAGCGGGGAATCAGATACGCAGTATTTT	CASSLVTSGESDTQYF
TRBJ1-6	TRBV13	-	-	TGTGCCAGCAGCTTGTCGGGGGGTAATTCACCCCTCCACTTT	CASSLSGGNSPLHF
TRBJ1-5	TRBV30	-	-	TGTGCCTGGAGTCAAGGGGAGGGTCAGCCCCAGCATTTT	CAWSQGEGQPQHF
TRBJ2-3	TRBV5-1	TRBD2	-	TGCGCCAGCAGAGGGACTAGCGGGGGCTCGGGGGCAGATACGCAGTATTTT	CASRGTSGGSGADTQYF
TRBJ2-5	TRBV7-9	TRBD2	-	TGTGCCAGCAGCAGAATAGCGGCAGCGGGGAAAGAGACCCAGTACTTC	CASSRIAAAGKETQYF
TRBJ1-1	TRBV23-1	TRBD1	-	TGCGCCAGCAGCAAACTTCCGTACAGGGGAGTCGCTGAAGCTTTCTTT	CASSKLPYRGVAEAFF
TRBJ2-1	TRBV6-2/TRBV6-3	-	once	TGTGCCAGCAGTTATCCCCTCTCCAGGGACTACAATGAGCAGTTCTTC	CASSYPLSRDYNEQFF
TRBJ2-5	TRBV9	TRBD2	once	TGTGCCAGCAGTGGGCTAGCGGAGCAAGAGACCCAGTACTTC	CASSGLAEQETQYF
TRBJ2-1	TRBV12-3/TRBV12-4	TRBD2	-	TGTGCCAGCAGTTGGGGACTAGCGGAGCAGTTCTTC	CASSWGLAEQFF
TRBJ2-3	TRBV7-9	TRBD2	-	TGTGCCAGCAGCTCACTGAGGACTAGCGGCCCGGATACGCAGTATTTT	CASSSLRTSGPDTQYF
TRBJ1-2	TRBV2	TRBD1	-	TGTGCCAGCAGTTTTGGGACAGGGTTAGGCTACACCTTC	CASSFGTGLGYTF
TRBJ2-7	TRBV19	TRBD1	-	TGTGCCAGTAGCCGGGACAGGGACTACGAGCAGTACTTC	CASSRDRDYEQYF
TRBJ2-1	TRBV19	-	few	TGTGCCAGTAGTACCCTGAACCAGGGGCCCAATGAGCAGTTCTTC	CASSTLNQGPNEQFF
TRBJ2-5	TRBV6-5	TRBD2	-	TGTGCCAGCAGATCAGAGGGGACTAGTCAAGAGACCCAGTACTTC	CASRSEGTSQETQYF
TRBJ1-2	TRBV7-9	TRBD1	-	TGTGCCAGCAGCCGGGACAGGGCTGGCTACACCTTC	CASSRDRAGYTF
TRBJ2-7	TRBV3-1/TRBV3-2	-	-	TGTGCCAGCAGCCAAGATAGTCTAGGAGCCATGAGCTCCTACGAGCAGTACTTC	CASSQDSLGAMSSYEQYF
TRBJ2-7	TRBV5-1	-	-	TGCGCCAGCAGCCCGGGGGACGGAACCTACGAGCAGTACTTC	CASSPGDGTYEQYF
TRBJ1-1	TRBV30	TRBD1	-	TGTGCCTGGAGTGCCCGGGACAGCCACACTGAAGCTTTCTTT	CAWSARDSHTEAFF
TRBJ2-3	TRBV3-1/TRBV3-2	TRBD2	once	TGTGCCAGCAGCCGCACTAGCGGAACTCAGGATACGCAGTATTTT	CASSRTSGTQDTQYF
TRBJ2-3	TRBV11-3	-	-	TGTGCCAGCAGCTTCGGGAGCACAGATACGCAGTATTTT	CASSFGSTDTQYF
TRBJ1-4	TRBV7-8	TRBD1	-	TGTGCCAGCAGCGCCGCAGGGGGAGGTCGGGAAAAACTGTTTTTT	CASSAAGGGREKLFF
TRBJ2-5	TRBV29-1	TRBD2	-	TGCAGCGTTGAAGGACTAGCGGGAGTAAAGGAGACCCAGTACTTC	CSVEGLAGVKETQYF
TRBJ1-5	TRBV7-4	-	-	TGTGCCAGCAGTCCGCCCACCGGGACACCGACTTCATATAGCAATCAGCCCCAGCATTTT	CASSPPTGTPTSYSNQPQHF
TRBJ1-1	TRBV7-9	TRBD1	few	TGTGCCAGCAGCCAGACAGGGGGCGTAGACACTGAAGCTTTCTTT	CASSQTGGVDTEAFF
TRBJ2-1	TRBV30	TRBD1	-	TGTGCCTGGAGTGGCAGGGGACAGGAGCAGTTCTTC	CAWSGRGQEQFF
TRBJ1-3	TRBV4-2	-	once	TGTGCCAGCAGCCAAGATCCGAGTCTCGGAAACACCATATATTTT	CASSQDPSLGNTIYF
TRBJ1-1	TRBV12-3/TRBV12-4	-	-	TGTGCCAGCACCCTTCGCGGGACCGTTGAAGCTTTCTTT	CASTLRGTVEAFF
TRBJ1-2	TRBV5-1	TRBD1	-	TGCGCCAGCAATAAACGGACAGGGGGGGACTATGGCTACACCTTC	CASNKRTGGDYGYTF
TRBJ2-1	TRBV3-1/TRBV3-2	TRBD2	once	TGTGCCAGCAGCCAAGCGGGGGGGGCAAATCAGTTCTTC	CASSQAGGANQFF
TRBJ2-1	TRBV13	-	-	TGTGCCAGCAGCTTAGGGTTGCGGCTCCCGGAGCAGTTCTTC	CASSLGLRLPEQFF
TRBJ2-7	TRBV12-5	TRBD1	-	TGTGCTAGTGGTTTCATGGGACAGGGTCAATACGAGCAGTACTTC	CASGFMGQGQYEQYF
TRBJ1-1	TRBV7-8	-	few	TGTGCCAGCAGCGCCGGGGACACTGAAGCTTTCTTT	CASSAGDTEAFF
TRBJ1-2	TRBV19	-	few	TGTGCCAGTAGTATGACAGGACGATATGGCTACACCTTC	CASSMTGRYGYTF
TRBJ1-2	TRBV9	TRBD1	-	TGTGCCAGCAGCGCTAGCGGGACAGGGGGGTATGGCTACACCTTC	CASSASGTGGYGYTF
TRBJ1-5	TRBV21-1	-	few	TGTGCCAGCAGCAAGGCCCGGGAGGTCAATCAGCCCCAGCATTTT	CASSKAREVNQPQHF
TRBJ2-7	TRBV18	TRBD2	-	TGTGCCAGCTCACCCAGCGGGGCGGGCTCCTACGAGCAGTACTTC	CASSPSGAGSYEQYF
TRBJ2-7	TRBV25-1	TRBD1	-	TGTGCCAGCAGTGAACCGGGACAGGTATACGAGCAGTACTTC	CASSEPGQVYEQYF
TRBJ1-5	TRBV10-3	TRBD1	-	TGTGCCATCAAAGGGGACAGGGACAATCAGCCCCAGCATTTT	CAIKGDRDNQPQHF
TRBJ1-5	TRBV28	TRBD1	-	TGTGCCAGCAGGCCCGGGACAGGCAGAGGCGGGGGGGATCAGCCCCAGCATTTT	CASRPGTGRGGGDQPQHF
TRBJ1-1	TRBV7-3	-	-	TGTGCCAGCAGCTCCGGACAGAGGAAAGAAGCTTTCTTT	CASSSGQRKEAFF
TRBJ1-1	TRBV6-5	-	few	TGTGCCAGCAGTTATGGTGAGGGTTTAAAGAACACTGAAGCTTTCTTT	CASSYGEGLKNTEAFF
TRBJ2-7	TRBV11-2	-	once	TGTGCCAGCAGCCCAGGGTTCCACGAGCAGTACTTC	CASSPGFHEQYF
TRBJ1-5	TRBV19	TRBD1	-	TGTGCCAGTAGACTGGACAGGGCAGATCAGCCCCAGCATTTT	CASRLDRADQPQHF
TRBJ1-1	TRBV24-1	-	-	TGTGCCACCAGTGATTCTTATAGGGACACGAGGGGCACTGAAGCTTTCTTT	CATSDSYRDTRGTEAFF
TRBJ1-1	TRBV5-1	-	-	TGCGCCAGCAGCTTGGCCACAACAGGGTATAACACTGAAGCTTTCTTT	CASSLATTGYNTEAFF
TRBJ2-1	TRBV9	TRBD2	once	TGTGCCAGCAGCGCCTCAAGCGGGAGCTCCTACAATGAGCAGTTCTTC	CASSASSGSSYNEQFF
TRBJ1-5	TRBV19	-	-	TGTGCCAGTATAACCGCGGTCTATAGCAATCAGCCCCAGCATTTT	CASITAVYSNQPQHF
TRBJ1-5	TRBV27	TRBD1	-	TGTGCCAGCAGTTTAACAGGGGGCGCGAGGAATCAGCCCCAGCATTTT	CASSLTGGARNQPQHF